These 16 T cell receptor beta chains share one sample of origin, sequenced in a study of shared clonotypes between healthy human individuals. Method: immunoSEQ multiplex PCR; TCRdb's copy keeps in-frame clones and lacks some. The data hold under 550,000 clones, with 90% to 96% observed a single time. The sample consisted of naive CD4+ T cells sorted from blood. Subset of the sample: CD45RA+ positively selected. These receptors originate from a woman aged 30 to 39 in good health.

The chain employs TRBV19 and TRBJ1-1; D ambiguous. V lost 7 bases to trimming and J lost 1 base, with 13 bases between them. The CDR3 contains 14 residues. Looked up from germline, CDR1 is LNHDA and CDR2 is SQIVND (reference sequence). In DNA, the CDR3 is TGTGCCAGTACCAAAAACCGACCGAACACTGAAGCTTTCTTT. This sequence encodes CASTKNRPNTEAFF.

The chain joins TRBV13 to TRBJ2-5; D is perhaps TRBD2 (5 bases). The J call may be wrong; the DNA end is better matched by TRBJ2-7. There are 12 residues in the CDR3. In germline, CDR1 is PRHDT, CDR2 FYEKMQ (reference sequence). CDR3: CASSIGLNEQYF. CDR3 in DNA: TGTGCCAGCAGCATCGGACTGAACGAGCAGTACTTC.

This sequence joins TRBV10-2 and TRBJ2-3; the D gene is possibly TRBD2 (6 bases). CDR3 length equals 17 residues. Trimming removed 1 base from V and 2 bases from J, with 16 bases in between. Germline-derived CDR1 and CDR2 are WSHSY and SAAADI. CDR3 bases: TGCGCCAGCAGTGAGTATCCGGGACTTCCAGCCACAGATACGCAGTATTTT. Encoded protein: CASSEYPGLPATDTQYF.

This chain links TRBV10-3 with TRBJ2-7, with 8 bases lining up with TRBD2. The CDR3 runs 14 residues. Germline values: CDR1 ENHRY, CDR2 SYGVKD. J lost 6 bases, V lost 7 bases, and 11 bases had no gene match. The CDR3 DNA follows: TGTGCCATCACCTCCGGGTTAGCGGGGATCGAGCAGTACTTC. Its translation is CAITSGLAGIEQYF.

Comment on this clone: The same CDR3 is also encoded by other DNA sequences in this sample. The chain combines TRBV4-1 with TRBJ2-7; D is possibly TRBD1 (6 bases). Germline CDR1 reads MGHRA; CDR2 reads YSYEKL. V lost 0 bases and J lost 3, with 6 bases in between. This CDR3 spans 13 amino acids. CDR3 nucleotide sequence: TGCGCCAGCAGCCAAGACAGGGGCTACGAGCAGTACTTC. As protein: CASSQDRGYEQYF.

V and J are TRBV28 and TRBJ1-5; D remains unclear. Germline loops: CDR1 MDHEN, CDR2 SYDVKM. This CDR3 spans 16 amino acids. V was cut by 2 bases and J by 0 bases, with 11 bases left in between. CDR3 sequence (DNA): TGTGCCAGCAGTTTAGATCCCAGGAATAGCAATCAGCCCCAGCATTTT. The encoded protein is CASSLDPRNSNQPQHF.

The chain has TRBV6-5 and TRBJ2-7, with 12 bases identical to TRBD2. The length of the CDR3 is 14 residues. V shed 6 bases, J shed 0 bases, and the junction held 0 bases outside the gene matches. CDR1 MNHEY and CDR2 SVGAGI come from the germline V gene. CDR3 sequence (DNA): TGTGCCAGCAGGACTAGCGGGAGCTCCTACGAGCAGTACTTC. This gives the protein CASRTSGSSYEQYF.

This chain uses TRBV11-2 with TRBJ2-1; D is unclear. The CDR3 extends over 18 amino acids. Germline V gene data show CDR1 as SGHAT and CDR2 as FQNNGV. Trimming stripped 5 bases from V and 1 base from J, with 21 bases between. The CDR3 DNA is TGTGCCAGCAGCCAGCGAATGCGGTCTCCCGGTTCCTACAATGAGCAGTTCTTC. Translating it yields CASSQRMRSPGSYNEQFF.

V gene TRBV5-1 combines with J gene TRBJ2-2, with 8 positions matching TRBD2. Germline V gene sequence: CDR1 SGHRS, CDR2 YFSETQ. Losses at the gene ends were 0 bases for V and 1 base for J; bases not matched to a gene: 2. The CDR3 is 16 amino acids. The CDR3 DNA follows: TGCGCCAGCAGCTTGGAGCTAGCGGGGAACACCGGGGAGCTGTTTTTT. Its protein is CASSLELAGNTGELFF.

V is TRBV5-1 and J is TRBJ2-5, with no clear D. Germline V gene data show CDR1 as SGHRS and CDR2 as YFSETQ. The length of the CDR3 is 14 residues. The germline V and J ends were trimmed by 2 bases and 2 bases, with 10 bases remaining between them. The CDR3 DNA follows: TGCGCCAGCAGCTTTCTGACGGAACAAGAGACCCAGTACTTC. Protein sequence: CASSFLTEQETQYF.

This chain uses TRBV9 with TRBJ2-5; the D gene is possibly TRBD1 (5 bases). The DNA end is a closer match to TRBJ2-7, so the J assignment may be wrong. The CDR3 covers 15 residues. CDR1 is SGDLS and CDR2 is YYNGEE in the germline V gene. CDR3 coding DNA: TGTGCCAGCAGCCCGATAGGGGCCGCTTCCTACGAGCAGTACTTC. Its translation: CASSPIGAASYEQYF.

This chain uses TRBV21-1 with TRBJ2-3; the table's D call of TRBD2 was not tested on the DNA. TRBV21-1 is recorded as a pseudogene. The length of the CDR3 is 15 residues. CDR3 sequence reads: CASSKERAETDTQYF. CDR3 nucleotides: TGTGCCAGCAGCAAAGAAAGAGCGGAAACAGATACGCAGTATTTT.

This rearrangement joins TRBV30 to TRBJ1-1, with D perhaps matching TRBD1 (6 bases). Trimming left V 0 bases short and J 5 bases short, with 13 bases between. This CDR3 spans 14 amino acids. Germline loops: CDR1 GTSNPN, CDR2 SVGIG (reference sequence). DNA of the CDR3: TGTGCCTGGAGTGTAGGGGGTATAAGAACTGAAGCTTTCTTT. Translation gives CAWSVGGIRTEAFF.

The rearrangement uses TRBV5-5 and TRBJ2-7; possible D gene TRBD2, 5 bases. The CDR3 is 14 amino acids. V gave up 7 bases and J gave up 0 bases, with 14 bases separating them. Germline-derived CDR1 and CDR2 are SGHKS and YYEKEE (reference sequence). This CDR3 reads CASGRDVNSYEQYF. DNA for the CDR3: TGTGCCAGCGGACGGGATGTTAACTCCTACGAGCAGTACTTC.

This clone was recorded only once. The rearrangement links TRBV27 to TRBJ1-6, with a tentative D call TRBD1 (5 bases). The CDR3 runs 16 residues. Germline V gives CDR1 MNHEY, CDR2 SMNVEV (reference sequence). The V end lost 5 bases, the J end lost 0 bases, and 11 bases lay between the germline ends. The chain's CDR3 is CASSKTGSSYNSPLHF. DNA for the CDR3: TGTGCCAGCAGTAAAACAGGAAGCTCCTATAATTCACCCCTCCACTTT.

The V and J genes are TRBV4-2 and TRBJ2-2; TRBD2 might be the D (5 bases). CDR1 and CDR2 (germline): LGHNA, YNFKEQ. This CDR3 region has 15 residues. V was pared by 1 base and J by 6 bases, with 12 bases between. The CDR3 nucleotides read TGTGCCAGCAGCCAAGTAGGAGGAGTCCCCGGGGAGCTGTTTTTT. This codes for CASSQVGGVPGELFF.